This T cell receptor (beta chain) comes out of a study of early T cells in non-severe SARS-CoV-2 infection. Study-level background: Chains were not paired, and sequencing was done on bulk RNA from unsorted whole blood.

TCRdb re-analysed the 5' RACE reads in MiXCR, keeping a single row per CDR3 protein. The sample carries some 96,000 distinct CDR3 sequences, under 15% recorded once. This clonotype was recorded a few times. Its antigen remains unknown. The study's findings and limits: Comparison of clonotypes with VDJdb favored anti-spike CD8 responses while missing private and CD4 specificities.

Sequencing used whole blood. The clonotype comes from an adult who was a healthcare worker with PCR-confirmed SARS-CoV-2 infection or an uninfected control (not recorded which).

The CDR3 loop is CASSLVHGRHSYNEQFF. The CDR3, as DNA: TGTGCCAGCAGCTTAGTTCACGGGAGGCACTCCTACAATGAGCAGTTCTTC. J is TRBJ2-1 and V is TRBV7-6, with 7 bases fitting TRBD2. This CDR3 is 17 amino acids long. With 1 base clipped from V and 0 bases from J, the junction kept 6 bases outside the gene matches. Per the germline V gene, CDR1 is SGHVS and CDR2 is FNYEAQ.